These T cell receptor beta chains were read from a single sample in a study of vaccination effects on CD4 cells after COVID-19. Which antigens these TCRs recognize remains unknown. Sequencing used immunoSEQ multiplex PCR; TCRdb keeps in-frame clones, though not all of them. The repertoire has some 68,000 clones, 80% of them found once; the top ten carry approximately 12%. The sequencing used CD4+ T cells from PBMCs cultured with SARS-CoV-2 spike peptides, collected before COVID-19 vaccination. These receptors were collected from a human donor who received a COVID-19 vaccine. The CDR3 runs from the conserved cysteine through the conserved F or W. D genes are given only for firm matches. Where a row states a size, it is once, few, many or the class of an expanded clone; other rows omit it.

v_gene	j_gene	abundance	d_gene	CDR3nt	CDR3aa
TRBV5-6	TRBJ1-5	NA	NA	TGTGCCAGCAGCAAGGTAGACAGTATACTTCAGCCCCAGCATTTT	CASSKVDSILQPQHF
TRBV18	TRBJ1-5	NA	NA	TGTGCCAGCTCACCGACCGATAATCAGCCCCAGCATTTT	CASSPTDNQPQHF
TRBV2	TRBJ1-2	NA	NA	TGTGCCAGCAGGTATAGACAAGCCGCTAACTATGGCTACACCTTC	CASRYRQAANYGYTF
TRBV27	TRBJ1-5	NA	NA	TGTGCCAGCAGTCTTACCCTGGGGAGTAGCAATCAGCCCCAGCATTTT	CASSLTLGSSNQPQHF
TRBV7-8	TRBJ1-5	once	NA	TGTGCCAGCAGCTTAGGTAGCGTTCTGCAGGGCAATCAGCCCCAGCATTTT	CASSLGSVLQGNQPQHF
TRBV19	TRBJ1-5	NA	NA	TGTGCCAGTAGTATAGGATCGGGATATGGCAATCAGCCCCAGCATTTT	CASSIGSGYGNQPQHF
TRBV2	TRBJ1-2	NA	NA	TGTGCCAGCAGTGCGGGGGCCAACTATGGCTACACCTTC	CASSAGANYGYTF
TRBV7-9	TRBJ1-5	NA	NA	TGTGCCAGCAGCTTAATATTATATTGCCCGAGCAATCAGCCCCAGCATTTT	CASSLILYCPSNQPQHF
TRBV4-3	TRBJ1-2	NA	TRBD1	TGCGCCAGCAGCCAAGAATTTGGGACAGGGGATGGCTACACCTTC	CASSQEFGTGDGYTF
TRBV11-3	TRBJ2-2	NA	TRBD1	TGTGCCAGCAGCCCAGGGACAGGGGACCGGAACACCGGGGAGCTGTTTTTT	CASSPGTGDRNTGELFF
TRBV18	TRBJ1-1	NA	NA	TGTGCCAGCTCACCAGGGATGAACACTGAAGCTTTCTTT	CASSPGMNTEAFF
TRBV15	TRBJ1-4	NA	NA	TGTGCCACCAGCAGAGATGGGGGATCTGAAAAACTGTTTTTT	CATSRDGGSEKLFF
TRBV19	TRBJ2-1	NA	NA	TGTGCCAGTAGGACCGACAGGAGCTCCTACAATGAGCAGTTCTTC	CASRTDRSSYNEQFF
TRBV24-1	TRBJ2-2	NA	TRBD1	TGTGCCACCAGTGGAGCCGAGACAGGGTTGAACACCGGGGAGCTGTTTTTT	CATSGAETGLNTGELFF
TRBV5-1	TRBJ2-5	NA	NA	TGCGCCAGCAGCTTGGGTGGGGGCCAAGAGACCCAGTACTTC	CASSLGGGQETQYF
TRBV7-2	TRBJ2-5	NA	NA	TGTGCCAGCAGCTTGGCCAGAGAGACCCAGTACTTC	CASSLARETQYF
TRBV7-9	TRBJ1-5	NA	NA	TGTGCCAGCAGCTCTTCTGGGGCAAGCAATCAGCCCCAGCATTTT	CASSSSGASNQPQHF
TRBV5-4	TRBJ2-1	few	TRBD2	TGTGCCAGCAGCCTGCGGACTAGCGGGGGGGCCAATGAGCAGTTCTTC	CASSLRTSGGANEQFF
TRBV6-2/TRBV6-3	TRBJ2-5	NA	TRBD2	TGTGCCAGCAGTCTGGGACTAGCGGGGACTTGGACCCAGTACTTC	CASSLGLAGTWTQYF
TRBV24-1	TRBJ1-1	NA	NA	TGTGCCACCAGTGAATCGGACATTTATAACACTGAAGCTTTCTTT	CATSESDIYNTEAFF
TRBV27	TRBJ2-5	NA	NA	TGTGCCAGCAGTTCTCGAAGGGCCGGCCCTCAAGAGACCCAGTACTTC	CASSSRRAGPQETQYF
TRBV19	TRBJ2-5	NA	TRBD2	TGTGCCGTAGGCCGGGGGGTTAAAGAGACCCAGTACTTC	CAVGRGVKETQYF
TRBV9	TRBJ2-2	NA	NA	TGTGCCAGCAGCCCCGCGTCTCACCTAGGGGAGCTGTTTTTT	CASSPASHLGELFF
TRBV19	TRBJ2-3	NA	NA	TGTGCCAGTAGCCCCTTGGCTAGGGGCTATGAAGATACGCAGTATTTT	CASSPLARGYEDTQYF
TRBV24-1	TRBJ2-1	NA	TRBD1	TGTGCCACCAGTGACTCTCGCCCAGCAGGGGGCTTGGTTTTTCACTACAATGAGCAGTTCTTC	CATSDSRPAGGLVFHYNEQFF
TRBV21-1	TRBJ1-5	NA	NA	TGTGCCAGCAGGGACCGTCAGCCCCAGCATTTT	CASRDRQPQHF
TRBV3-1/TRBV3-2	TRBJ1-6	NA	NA	TGTGCCAGCAGCCAAGGTAGGGGAGATTCACCCCTCCACTTT	CASSQGRGDSPLHF
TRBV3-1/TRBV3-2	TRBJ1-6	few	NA	TGTGCCAGCAGCCAAGTCCCGCCGCCCGGTAATTCACCCCTCCACTTT	CASSQVPPPGNSPLHF
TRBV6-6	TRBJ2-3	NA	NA	TGTGCCAGCAGGGACAGAGTCTACACAGATACGCAGTATTTT	CASRDRVYTDTQYF
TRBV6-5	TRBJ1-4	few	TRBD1	TGTGCCAGGGGGGACAGGACTAATGAAAAACTGTTTTTT	CARGDRTNEKLFF
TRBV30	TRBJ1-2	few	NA	TGTGCCTGGAGTGTATCAAGGACCGTACGTGGCTACACCTTC	CAWSVSRTVRGYTF
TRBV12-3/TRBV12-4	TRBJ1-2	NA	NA	TGTGCCAGCAGTACCGACTATGGCTACACCTTC	CASSTDYGYTF
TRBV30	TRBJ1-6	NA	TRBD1	TGTGCCTGGAGCGATAAGACAGGGGGCGTTTATTCACCCCTCCACTTT	CAWSDKTGGVYSPLHF
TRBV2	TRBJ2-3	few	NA	TGTGCCAGCTCTAGTAGCACAGATACGCAGTATTTT	CASSSSTDTQYF
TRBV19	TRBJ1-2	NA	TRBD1	TGTGCCAGTAGTCGACGACAGGGGCCCGACTCTAACTATGGCTACACCTTC	CASSRRQGPDSNYGYTF
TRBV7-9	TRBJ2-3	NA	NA	TGTGCCAGCAGCCACAATTTGAGGGACACAGATACGCAGTATTTT	CASSHNLRDTDTQYF
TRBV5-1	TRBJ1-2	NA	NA	TGCGCCAGCAGCCTAAGCGGGGTTGACGGCTACACCTTC	CASSLSGVDGYTF
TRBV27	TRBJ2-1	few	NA	TGTGCCAGCAGTCTATCACAGGGGAGGCGAAATGAGCAGTTCTTC	CASSLSQGRRNEQFF
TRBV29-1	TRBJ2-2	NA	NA	TGCAGCGTTGCCCTAAAGGACGGGGAGCTGTTTTTT	CSVALKDGELFF
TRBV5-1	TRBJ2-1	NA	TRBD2	TGCGCCAGCAGCAGTGGGTTTGTGGGAAAGACTAGCGGAGACTACAATGAGCAGTTCTTC	CASSSGFVGKTSGDYNEQFF
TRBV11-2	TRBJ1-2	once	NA	TGTGCCAGCAGCGGAGACAGGAACTATGGCTACACCTTC	CASSGDRNYGYTF
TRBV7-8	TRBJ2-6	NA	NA	TGTGCCAGCACCACACAGCTCTCTGGGGCCAACGTCCTGACTTTC	CASTTQLSGANVLTF
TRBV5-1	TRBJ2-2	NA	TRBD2	TGCGCCAGCAGCGGAGGGGTTCGTAGCGGGGGATCTACCGGGGAGCTGTTTTTT	CASSGGVRSGGSTGELFF
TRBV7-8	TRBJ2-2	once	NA	TGTGCCAGCAGCTTAATGCGGAGGGAGAACACCGGGGAGCTGTTTTTT	CASSLMRRENTGELFF
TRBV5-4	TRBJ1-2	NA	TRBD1	TGTGCCAGCAGCGTCGTGGGACAGAACTATGGCTACACCTTC	CASSVVGQNYGYTF
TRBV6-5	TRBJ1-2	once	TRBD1	TGTGCCAGCGCAGAGGGGGGACAGCCAACTTATGGCTACACCTTC	CASAEGGQPTYGYTF
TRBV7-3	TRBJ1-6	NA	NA	TGTGCCAGCAGCTCTACAGGGACCCATAATTCACCCCTCCACTTT	CASSSTGTHNSPLHF
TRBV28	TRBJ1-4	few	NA	TGTGCCAGCAGTTTACACCCGGTGGGGCTGTTTTTT	CASSLHPVGLFF